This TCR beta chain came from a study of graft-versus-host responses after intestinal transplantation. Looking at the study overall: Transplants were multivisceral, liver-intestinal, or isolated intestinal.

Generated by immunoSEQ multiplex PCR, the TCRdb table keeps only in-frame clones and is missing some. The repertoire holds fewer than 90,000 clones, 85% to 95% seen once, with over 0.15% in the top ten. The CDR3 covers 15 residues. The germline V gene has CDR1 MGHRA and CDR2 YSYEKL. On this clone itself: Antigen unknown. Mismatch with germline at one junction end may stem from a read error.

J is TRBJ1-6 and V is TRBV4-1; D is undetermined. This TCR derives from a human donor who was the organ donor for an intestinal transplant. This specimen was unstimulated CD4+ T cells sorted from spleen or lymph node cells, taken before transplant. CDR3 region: CASSQETSLNSPLHF. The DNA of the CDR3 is TGTGCCAGCAGCCAGGAGACCTCCCTTAATTCACCCCTCCACTTT.